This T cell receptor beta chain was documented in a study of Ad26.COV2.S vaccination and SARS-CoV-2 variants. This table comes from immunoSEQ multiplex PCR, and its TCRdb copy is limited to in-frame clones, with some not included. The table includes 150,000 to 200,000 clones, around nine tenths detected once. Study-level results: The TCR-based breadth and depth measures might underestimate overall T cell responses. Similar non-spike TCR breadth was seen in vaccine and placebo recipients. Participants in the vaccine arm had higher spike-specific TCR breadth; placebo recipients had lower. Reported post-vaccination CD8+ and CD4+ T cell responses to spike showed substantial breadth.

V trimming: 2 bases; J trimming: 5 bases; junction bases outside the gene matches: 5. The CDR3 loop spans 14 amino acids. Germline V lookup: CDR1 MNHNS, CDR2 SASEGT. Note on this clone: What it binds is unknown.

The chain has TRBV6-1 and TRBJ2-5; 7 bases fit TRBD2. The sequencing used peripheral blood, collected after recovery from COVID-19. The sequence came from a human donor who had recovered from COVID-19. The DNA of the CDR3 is TGTGCCAGCAGTGAATGGGAGGGAGACGAGACCCAGTACTTC. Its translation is CASSEWEGDETQYF.